This TCR beta chain was observed in a study of cytomegalovirus exposure and HLA in healthy donors. Worth noting for this clone: Its antigen remains unidentified.

With 60 Vbeta and 13 Jbeta primers, the PCR was carried out. Per the study methods: Later analysis identified tens of millions of unique TCR beta chains, approximately 11 million shared. Only in-frame clones appear in the TCRdb table, and some are missing; sequencing was by immunoSEQ multiplex PCR. That table furnishes V, J and clone size, whereas the DNA furnished D and trimming. This table holds 90,000 to 120,000 clones, 77% found once. Study observations and caveats: Reports state that TCR beta sequences accurately predicted most subjects' HLA-A and HLA-B alleles. An ancestry cluster, one associated with Asian ancestry, reportedly showed fewer N-insertions than the approximately 670-donor mean in a later analysis.

The clonotype originates from a male donor in good health and CMV-seronegative. What was sequenced was PBMCs.

The CDR3 DNA reads TGCAGCGCAGGGTTTGGAAACACCATATATTTT. Encoded protein: CSAGFGNTIYF. The chain couples TRBV29-1 to TRBJ2-2; maybe TRBD1 (5 bases). The last part of the DNA fits TRBJ1-3 better; the J call may be wrong. The V gene's germline CDR1 is SQVTM and CDR2 ANQGSEA. The CDR3 is made up of 11 amino acids.